This TCR beta chain comes out of a study of blood T cell repertoires in COVID-19. The wider study: There were acute and convalescent COVID-19 samples, and they came from the United States, Italy and Spain. PBMCs, B-cell-depleted T cells, or T cells provided the cDNA or gDNA that made up the material.

The V segment lost 1 base and the J segment 7 bases; nucleotides outside the gene matches: 7. This CDR3 is 16 amino acids long. The germline V gene has CDR1 SGHTA and CDR2 FQGNSA. Per the original data handling: By means of reference gene primer amplification, nucleated cell counts were estimated. The method was immunoSEQ multiplex PCR; TCRdb's version includes in-frame clones alone and lacks a portion of them. V, J and clone size are taken as reported in that table, and D and trimming were inferred from the DNA itself. The sample consists of 150,000 to 160,000 clones, over 70% of them appearing once.

This sequence originates from a man aged 60 to 69 with acute or convalescent COVID-19. The chain is built from TRBV7-2 and TRBJ2-2; 9 bases map to TRBD2. The source material was peripheral blood. CDR3 region: CASSLEASGVFGELFF. In nucleotides, the CDR3 is TGTGCCAGCAGCTTAGAGGCTAGCGGGGTGTTCGGGGAGCTGTTTTTT.